The rows below give T cell receptor beta chains drawn from one sample of a study of T cell changes during pregnancy in multiple sclerosis. Generated by immunoSEQ multiplex PCR, the TCRdb table keeps only in-frame clones and is missing some. The sample has around 59,000 clones, approximately 92% seen once. Here the sequenced sample was peripheral blood, taken in the first trimester of pregnancy. All receptors come from a female donor with multiple sclerosis, enrolled in a pregnancy study. Both conserved end residues are part of each CDR3. A D gene is named only where the DNA matches it firmly. A row's size may be missing; if present it is once, few, many or a size class.

V gene,D gene,J gene,clone size,CDR3 DNA,CDR3 protein
TRBV9,TRBD1,TRBJ2-7,once,TGTGCCAGCAGCGTTGGGACAGGGACGTACGAGCAGTACTTC,CASSVGTGTYEQYF
TRBV10-3,TRBD1,TRBJ1-4,-,TGTGCCATCAGTGACAGGGGGGATGAAAAACTGTTTTTT,CAISDRGDEKLFF
TRBV5-4,-,TRBJ1-2,-,TGTGCCAGCCAAGTCAGCGCGGGTGCTAACTATGGCTACACCTTC,CASQVSAGANYGYTF
TRBV5-1,TRBD1,TRBJ2-5,once,TGCGCCAGCAGCTTGGCCTCCGGGACAGGGGAAGAGACCCTCAACTTC,CASSLASGTGEETLNF
TRBV18,-,TRBJ2-2,-,TGTGCCAGCTCACAACAGCGGGCCGAGGTGTCCGGGGAGCTGTTTTTT,CASSQQRAEVSGELFF
TRBV18,TRBD1,TRBJ2-3,-,TGTGCCAGCTCAACAGGGGGTGCTTACACAGATACGCAGTATTTT,CASSTGGAYTDTQYF
TRBV7-2,TRBD2,TRBJ2-3,-,TGTGCCAGCAGCGGGTATAGCGGGGACACAGATACGCAGTATTTT,CASSGYSGDTDTQYF
TRBV4-2,TRBD2,TRBJ2-1,-,TGTGCCAGCAGCCCAAAGCGGGGGGATTACAATGAGCAGTTCTTC,CASSPKRGDYNEQFF
TRBV6-1,-,TRBJ1-6,-,TGTGCCAGCAGTGACCAGTACTCACCCCTCCACTTT,CASSDQYSPLHF
TRBV6-5,-,TRBJ1-2,-,TGTGCCAGCAGTTACTCTGGGGGGGGGCTCACCTATGGCTACACCTTC,CASSYSGGGLTYGYTF
TRBV9,-,TRBJ1-2,-,TGTGCCAGCAGCGGGAGGGAAGGCTACACCTTC,CASSGREGYTF
TRBV19,-,TRBJ2-1,once,TGTGCCAGTAGTATAGAAAGCGCGCCGTTCTTC,CASSIESAPFF
TRBV19,TRBD1,TRBJ1-1,-,TGTGCCAGTATTTCGGGGACTCTACAGGGAAGGGGGCTGACTGGGGAAGCTTTCTTT,CASISGTLQGRGLTGEAFF
TRBV4-3,-,TRBJ1-3,-,TGCGCCAGCAGCCAAGAATCAGGGACAAGAAACACCATATATTTT,CASSQESGTRNTIYF
TRBV10-3,TRBD1,TRBJ1-6,-,TGTGCCATCAGCCAGGACAGGGGAGATCGTTCACCCCTCCACTTT,CAISQDRGDRSPLHF
TRBV7-9,-,TRBJ1-4,-,TGTGCCAGCAGCTTGCGGGTCACCCACCAGGATGAAAAACTGTTTTTT,CASSLRVTHQDEKLFF
TRBV7-9,-,TRBJ2-2,-,TGTGCCAGCACCAGGGTGGCGAACACCGGGGAGCTGTTTTTT,CASTRVANTGELFF
TRBV19,-,TRBJ2-2,-,TGTGCCAGTAGTCCGGAGGTGGGGGGCGGGGAGCTGTTTTTT,CASSPEVGGGELFF
TRBV7-2,TRBD1,TRBJ1-4,-,TGTGCCAGCAGCGAATACAGGGGTGAAAAACTGTTTTTT,CASSEYRGEKLFF
TRBV4-3,-,TRBJ2-7,-,TGCGCCAGCAGCCAAGATATAGAGCGTTACGAGCAGTACTTC,CASSQDIERYEQYF